This T cell receptor (beta chain) stems from a study of blood T cell repertoires in COVID-19 (dated by TCRdb to about 2020). Context from the whole study: Samples from collaborators originated in the United States, Italy and Spain and spanned both the acute and convalescent phases of COVID-19. Where available, HLA class I and class II types were taken from metadata supplied by the sample provider and were not determined by assay-based typing. The prospective study material was composed of cDNA or gDNA derived from T cells, B-cell-depleted T cells, or PBMCs. Nearly every sample came with metadata listing a de-identified subject ID, COVID-19 status, age in years and sex. Deeply sampled blood TCRbeta repertoires from subjects exposed to, actively infected with, or recovered from COVID-19 were included in the dataset. The samples were drawn from the first 160 participants of the ongoing ImmuneRACE study and from more than 1,000 subjects provided by 6 global collaborators. The repertoires were released in a freely available public database meant as a resource for research on the immune response to SARS-CoV-2. Results and caveats for the whole study, not just this receptor: The quantity of clinical and demographic metadata differed by source and by participant and was supplied without curation.

Concerning this clone: It has no known antigen specificity. Base qualities are missing; no much larger clone stands one base away.

The collaborating institutions used their own protocols to collect whole blood in K2EDTA tubes. For TCRbeta analysis, collaborators shipped samples in one of three forms: frozen whole blood, isolated PBMCs, or DNA extracted from either of those sample types. TCRbeta CDR3 regions were amplified from genomic DNA using the immunoSEQ Assay, a bias-controlled multiplex PCR. As for the authors' bioinformatics: The number of nucleated cells in each sample was estimated from the amplification of reference gene primers within the assay. To quantify the absolute abundance of each unique TCRbeta CDR3 rearrangement, sequence reads were collapsed and filtered. For each sample, productive Simpson clonality was calculated as the square root of Simpson's diversity index across productive rearrangements. Drawn from immuneACCESS, this table holds only the in-frame rearrangements with V and J called that TCRdb kept. Clones are partly lost; checked studies trace under half to an unresolved V gene and leave the rest unexplained. The DNA gave D and trimming, while V, J and clone size come from that table. This sample lists roughly 700,000 clones; 85% to 90% were detected once. The ten largest clonotypes hold 0.2% to 0.3% of the sample.

The sequencing input was peripheral blood. The source of this sequence is a woman younger than 35 with acute or convalescent COVID-19.

The CDR3 reads CASGLANKTGVGASSYEQYF. DNA sequence: TGTGCTAGTGGTTTGGCTAATAAGACAGGTGTTGGGGCGAGCTCCTACGAGCAGTACTTC. The chain was built from TRBV12-5 and TRBJ2-7; TRBD1 is a possible D gene, resting on 6 matching bases. V is pared back by 1 base and J by 0 bases, with 25 bases lying between the germline termini. Based on the germline V gene, the CDR1 and CDR2 sequences are LGHNT and FRNRAP. The CDR3 covers 20 residues, taking in both the cysteine and the phenylalanine. Just the 60-base CDR3 DNA is kept, in frame starting at base 1.